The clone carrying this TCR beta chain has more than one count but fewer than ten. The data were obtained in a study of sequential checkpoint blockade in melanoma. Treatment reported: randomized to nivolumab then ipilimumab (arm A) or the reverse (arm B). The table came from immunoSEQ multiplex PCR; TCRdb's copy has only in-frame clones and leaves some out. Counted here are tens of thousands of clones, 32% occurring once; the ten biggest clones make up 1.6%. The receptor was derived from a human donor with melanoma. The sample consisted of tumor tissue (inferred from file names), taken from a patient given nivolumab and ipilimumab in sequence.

The CDR3 is CASSSRGISGNTIYF. The DNA for the CDR3 is TGTGCCAGCAGTAGTCGAGGGATTTCTGGAAACACCATATATTTT. The chain recombines TRBV6-8 with TRBJ1-3; unclear D gene. V lost 5 bases to trimming and J lost 1 base, with 12 bases between them. The CDR3 runs 15 residues. CDR1 is MNHGY and CDR2 is SAAAGT in the germline V gene.